Below are 26 T cell receptor beta chains sequenced from a single sample in a study of blood T cells in healthy people across ages. Through a sample-barcoded 5' primer and a J-beta primer mix, a second PCR was run for 7 to 11 cycles. TCRdb re-analysed the 5' RACE reads in MiXCR, keeping a single row per CDR3 protein. The sample gives some 1,800,000 distinct CDR3 sequences, around 42% of which show up once; 20% to 25% is in the top ten. Sequencing was performed on blood. The receptors here all came from a human donor in good health.

This clonotype has just one count. The V and J genes are TRBV6-1 and TRBJ1-1; 7 bases are a match to TRBD1. Germline CDR1 reads MNHNS; CDR2 reads SASEGT. Trimming took 7 bases from V and 1 from J; bases not matched to a gene: 21. The CDR3 covers 19 residues. The CDR3: CASTGRSSGLTGENTEAFF. The CDR3 DNA follows: TGTGCCAGCACAGGCCGGTCAAGTGGGCTTACAGGGGAGAACACTGAAGCTTTCTTT.

This clonotype has ten or more counts. The chain joins TRBV11-1 to TRBJ1-1; D unclear. Germline V lookup: CDR1 SGHAT, CDR2 FQDESV (reference sequence). The CDR3 is made up of 14 amino acids. V was shortened by 1 base and J by 1 base, with 7 bases between the two germline ends. The CDR3: CASSLGSANTEAFF. CDR3 nucleotides: TGTGCCAGCAGCTTAGGATCAGCGAACACTGAAGCTTTCTTT.

This clonotype was found a few times. The chain couples TRBV6-6 to TRBJ2-1, with TRBD1 as a possible D gene (6 bases). This CDR3 comprises 17 residues. The V gene's germline CDR1 is MNHNY and CDR2 SVGAGI (reference sequence). V dropped 5 bases and J dropped 7 bases, with 24 bases sitting between them. The chain's CDR3 is CASSQKDSDPEGNEQFF. Written as DNA, the CDR3 is TGTGCCAGCAGTCAAAAGGACAGCGATCCGGAAGGGAATGAGCAGTTCTTC.

V is TRBV2 and J is TRBJ1-5; D not certain. The germline CDR1 and CDR2 sequences are SNHLY and FYNNEI. This CDR3 region has 15 residues. Trimming took 3 bases from V and 1 from J, leaving 10 bases between them. Here the CDR3 reads CASSEQPGSNQPQHF. CDR3 nucleotides: TGTGCCAGCAGTGAGCAGCCAGGCAGCAATCAGCCCCAGCATTTT.

The CDR3 region is CASSLAIREETQYF. In DNA form, the CDR3 reads TGCGCCAGCAGCTTGGCGATCAGGGAAGAGACCCAGTACTTC. This chain uses TRBV5-1 with TRBJ2-5; D may be TRBD1 (5 bases). The ends were cut back, 0 bases at V and 3 bases at J, with 9 bases in the middle. CDR1 and CDR2 (germline): SGHRS, YFSETQ. The CDR3 runs to 14 residues. The complete variable domain, with remaining parts taken from reference TRBV5-1 and TRBJ2-5, reads KAGVTQTPRYLIKTRGQQVTLSCSPISGHRSVSWYQQTPGQGLQFLFEYFSETQRNKGNFPGRFSGRQFSNSRSEMNVSTLELGDSALYLCASSLAIREETQYFGPGTRLLVL.

This clonotype appeared a few times. The V gene is TRBV11-2, the J gene TRBJ1-2; TRBD1 matches at 11 bases. This CDR3 has 16 amino acids. Trimming cost V 3 bases and J 6 bases; bases outside gene matches: 9. CDR1 is SGHAT and CDR2 is FQNNGV in the germline V gene. The CDR3 nucleotides read TGTGCCAGCAGCTTCTCCAGGACAGGGGGCATGGATGGCTACACCTTC. Encoded protein: CASSFSRTGGMDGYTF.

The chain couples TRBV20-1 to TRBJ1-5, with D uncertain. CDR1 is DFQATT and CDR2 is SNEGSKA in the germline V gene (reference sequence). There are 13 residues in the CDR3. Deletions cut 4 bases from V and 9 bases from J, with 16 bases between. DNA for the CDR3: TGCAGTGCTAAAGTGGACCCCGCTCCGCCCCAGCATTTT. Translating gives CSAKVDPAPPQHF.

The rearrangement joins TRBV15 to TRBJ2-5; D call uncertain. This CDR3 contains 14 residues. CDR1 LNHNV and CDR2 YYDKDF come from the germline V gene (reference sequence). The V end was cut by 1 base, the J end by 4 bases, with 10 bases between. CDR3 coding DNA: TGTGCCACCAGCAGAGCTATAATGGGAGAGACCCAGTACTTC. Residues: CATSRAIMGETQYF.

V is TRBV7-9 and J is TRBJ2-1, with D perhaps TRBD2 (7 bases). The CDR3 totals 15 residues. Germline values: CDR1 SEHNR, CDR2 FQNEAQ (reference sequence). V lost 10 bases and J lost 0, with 16 bases in between. The CDR3 spells CAKGGGPSSYNEQFF. CDR3 nucleotides: TGTGCCAAAGGGGGGGGGCCAAGCTCCTACAATGAGCAGTTCTTC.

This clonotype was seen a few times. The rearrangement links TRBV4-2 to TRBJ2-1, with D perhaps matching TRBD1 or TRBD2 (6 bases each). Germline V gene data show CDR1 as LGHNA and CDR2 as YNFKEQ. The V end lost 1 base, the J end lost 8 bases, and 18 bases lay between the germline ends. This CDR3 contains 16 residues. Here the CDR3 DNA reads TGTGCCAGCAGCCAAGTGGGGGCAGCTGCTAGCGATGAGCAGTTCTTC. As protein: CASSQVGAAASDEQFF.

In regard to this clonotype: One end of the junction does not line up with germline, which may come from a read error. The chain recombines TRBV4-3 with TRBJ2-1; 7 bases fit TRBD2. Germline loops: CDR1 LGHNA, CDR2 YSLEER. The CDR3 loop spans 15 amino acids. CDR3 sequence (DNA): TGCGCCGGCAGCCAAGGAGCGGGGCAGTACAATGAGCAGTTCTTC. This gives the protein CAGSQGAGQYNEQFF.

CDR3 bases: TGTGCCAGCAGCGGAGGGGCAGGGGGTGAGGATACGCAGTATTTT. It specifies CASSGGAGGEDTQYF. The J gene is TRBJ2-3, the V gene TRBV13; the D gene is possibly TRBD1 (7 bases). Germline assignment: CDR1 PRHDT and CDR2 FYEKMQ (reference sequence). The V gene lost 5 bases and the J gene lost 6 bases, with 18 bases spanning the gap. The CDR3 totals 15 residues.

The chain uses TRBV20-1 and TRBJ1-1; D not resolved. V dropped 7 bases and J dropped 1 base, with 10 bases sitting between them. The CDR3 spans 12 residues. Germline assignment: CDR1 DFQATT and CDR2 SNEGSKA (reference sequence). In DNA form, the CDR3 reads TGCAGTGGGGAGTCACGGAACACTGAAGCTTTCTTT. It codes for CSGESRNTEAFF.

The chain combines TRBV5-1 with TRBJ1-1; 8 bases fit TRBD1. CDR3 length: 16 residues. J was trimmed by 1 base and V by 5 bases; bases with no gene match: 10. The germline V gene encodes CDR1 SGHRS and CDR2 YFSETQ. In DNA form, the CDR3 reads TGCGCCAGCAGATTTGGACAGGGAGAGAGGAACACTGAAGCTTTCTTT. Its translation is CASRFGQGERNTEAFF.

This chain joins TRBV2 and TRBJ1-1; D is uncertain. The CDR3 contains 12 residues. V gave up 6 bases and J gave up 6 bases, with 11 bases separating them. CDR1 SNHLY and CDR2 FYNNEI come from the germline V gene. The CDR3 nucleotides are TGTGCCAGCAGCGTCGTCGGACCTGAAGCTTTCTTT. Residues: CASSVVGPEAFF.

This rearrangement joins TRBV7-2 to TRBJ2-1, with TRBD2 identical over 9 bases. The CDR3 loop spans 16 amino acids. From germline, CDR1 is SGHTA and CDR2 FQGNSA. J was trimmed by 7 bases and V by 1 base; bases with no gene match: 8. CDR3 coding DNA: TGTGCCAGCAGCTTAGAACGAGCGGGGGGACTTAATGAGCAGTTCTTC. This sequence encodes CASSLERAGGLNEQFF.

This clonotype was found a few times. The rearrangement links TRBV20-1 to TRBJ2-3; no definite D call. CDR3 size: 13 residues. V dropped 4 bases and J dropped 10 bases, with 18 bases sitting between them. Germline V lookup: CDR1 DFQATT, CDR2 SNEGSKA (reference sequence). Here the CDR3 reads CSAKKVLNSSQYF. CDR3 DNA: TGCAGTGCTAAAAAGGTCTTGAATAGCTCGCAGTATTTT.

The chain combines TRBV12-3 or TRBV12-4 with TRBJ1-1, with D unresolved. V lost 2 bases, J lost 9 bases, and 10 bases lay in between. This CDR3 is 12 amino acids long. CDR3 region: CASSLKIRQAFF. CDR3 nucleotide sequence: TGTGCCAGCAGTTTAAAGATAAGGCAAGCTTTCTTT.

This clonotype occurred many times. The chain carries TRBV5-1 and TRBJ2-7, with D possibly matching TRBD2 (5 bases). The germline gives CDR1 SGHRS, CDR2 YFSETQ. With 4 bases removed from V and 5 bases from J, the gap between germline ends came to 10 bases. The CDR3 consists of 12 residues. CDR3 amino acids: CASSPTRDEQYF. In DNA form, the CDR3 reads TGCGCCAGCAGCCCCACGAGGGACGAGCAGTACTTC.

The genes are TRBV7-2 and TRBJ2-4; D is perhaps TRBD1 or TRBD2 (5 bases each). The J call is doubtful: the DNA matches TRBJ2-5 better. This CDR3 spans 13 amino acids. Germline V gives CDR1 SGHTA, CDR2 FQGNSA. CDR3 in amino acids: CASSPSWGETQYF. The CDR3 DNA sequence: TGTGCCAGCAGCCCATCATGGGGGGAGACCCAGTACTTC.

This chain connects TRBV29-1 to TRBJ1-2; D is perhaps TRBD1 (6 bases). The V and J ends lost 8 bases and 5 bases respectively, with 18 bases between them. The CDR3 runs to 13 residues. Germline values: CDR1 SQVTM, CDR2 ANQGSEA. The chain's CDR3 is CSSWTAWPYGYTF. The CDR3 DNA reads as TGCAGCTCCTGGACAGCTTGGCCTTATGGCTACACCTTC.

This clonotype was found a few times. The chain links TRBV18 to TRBJ2-1; 12 bases map to TRBD2. Germline V lookup: CDR1 KGHSH, CDR2 LQKENI. The CDR3 runs 14 residues. Losses at the gene ends were 9 bases for V and 4 bases for J; bases not matched to a gene: 4. The CDR3, as DNA: TGTGCCAGTCTGACTAGCGGGGGATACAATGAGCAGTTCTTC. Its protein is CASLTSGGYNEQFF.

The rearrangement links TRBV7-3 to TRBJ2-1; a possible D gene is TRBD2 (5 bases). CDR1 SGHTA and CDR2 FQGTGA come from the germline V gene. This CDR3 is 16 amino acids long. The V end was cut by 5 bases, the J end by 8 bases, with 22 bases between. The CDR3 DNA is TGTGCCAGCAGCCCCAAAACCGGGATTGATCCCTATGAGCAGTTCTTC. Translated: CASSPKTGIDPYEQFF.

This sequence joins TRBV12-3 or TRBV12-4 and TRBJ2-6, with TRBD2 as a possible D gene (6 bases). The germline V and J ends were trimmed by 10 bases and 3 bases, with 19 bases remaining between them. The CDR3 contains 16 residues. CDR3 sequence (DNA): TGTGCCATACTGATTGGCTCGGGGGTTGGGGCCAACGTCCTGACTTTC. It specifies CAILIGSGVGANVLTF.

This clonotype was counted at least ten times. This sequence joins TRBV7-8 and TRBJ2-1; 13 nucleotides agree with TRBD2. V lost 5 bases, J lost 0 bases, and 10 bases stayed unmatched. The CDR3 consists of 19 residues. Germline values: CDR1 SGHVS, CDR2 FQNEAQ. Here the CDR3 reads CASSPRTSGGQSSYNEQFF. The CDR3 DNA follows: TGTGCCAGCAGCCCACGGACTAGCGGGGGCCAGAGCTCCTACAATGAGCAGTTCTTC. Using reference TRBV7-8 and TRBJ2-1 for the parts outside the CDR3, the full variable domain is GAGVSQSPRYKVAKRGQDVALRCDPISGHVSLFWYQQALGQGPEFLTYFQNEAQLDKSGLPSDRFFAERPEGSVSTLKIQRTQQEDSAVYLCASSPRTSGGQSSYNEQFFGPGTRLTVL.

V is TRBV5-1 and J is TRBJ2-7; D not resolved. CDR1 SGHRS and CDR2 YFSETQ come from the germline V gene. V was pared by 1 base and J by 5 bases, with 10 bases between. This CDR3 is built from 13 residues. CDR3 residues: CASSLISTNEQYF. In DNA, the CDR3 is TGCGCCAGCAGCTTGATTAGCACAAACGAGCAGTACTTC. The full variable domain, its missing parts supplied by reference TRBV5-1 and TRBJ2-7, is KAGVTQTPRYLIKTRGQQVTLSCSPISGHRSVSWYQQTPGQGLQFLFEYFSETQRNKGNFPGRFSGRQFSNSRSEMNVSTLELGDSALYLCASSLISTNEQYFGPGTRLTVT.